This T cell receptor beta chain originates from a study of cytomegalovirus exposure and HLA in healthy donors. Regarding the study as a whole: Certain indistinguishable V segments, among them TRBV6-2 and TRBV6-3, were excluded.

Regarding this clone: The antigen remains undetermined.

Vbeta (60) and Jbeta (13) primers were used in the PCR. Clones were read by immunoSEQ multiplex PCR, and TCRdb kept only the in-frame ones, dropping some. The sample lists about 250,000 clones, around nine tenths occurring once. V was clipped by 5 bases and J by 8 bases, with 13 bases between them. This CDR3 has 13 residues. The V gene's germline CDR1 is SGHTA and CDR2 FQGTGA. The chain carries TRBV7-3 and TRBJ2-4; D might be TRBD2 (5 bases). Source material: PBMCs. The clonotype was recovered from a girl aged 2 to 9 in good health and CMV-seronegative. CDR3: CASSGGLQDIQYF. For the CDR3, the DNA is TGTGCCAGCAGCGGCGGGCTCCAAGACATTCAGTACTTC.